This is a list of T cell receptor beta chains from one sample in a study of response to subunit inactivated influenza vaccine. A single record per CDR3 protein comes from TCRdb applying MiXCR to the RT-PCR reads. The sample has over 400,000 distinct CDR3 sequences; over 10% are singletons. Here the sequenced sample was PBMCs from blood, taken around seven weeks after vaccination. Receptor source: a man in his fifties who received an inactivated influenza vaccine. Both conserved end residues are part of each CDR3. A D gene is named only where the DNA matches it firmly. Expanded clones get a size class; other rows say once, few or many, or leave the size out.

clone_size: many
v_call: TRBV20-1
j_call: TRBJ2-1
d_call: TRBD2
cdr3_aa: CSAHTSGRGNEQFF
cdr3_nt: TGCAGTGCTCACACTAGCGGGAGAGGAAATGAGCAGTTCTTC

clone_size: few
v_call: TRBV20-1
j_call: TRBJ1-1
d_call: TRBD1
cdr3_aa: CSARTGDDTEAFF
cdr3_nt: TGCAGTGCGAGGACAGGGGACGACACTGAAGCTTTCTTT

clone_size: once
v_call: TRBV12-3/TRBV12-4
j_call: TRBJ2-2
d_call: .
cdr3_aa: CASSLISGSTGELFF
cdr3_nt: TGTGCCAGCAGTCTTATTTCCGGGAGCACCGGGGAGCTGTTTTTT

clone_size: .
v_call: TRBV11-2
j_call: TRBJ1-4
d_call: .
cdr3_aa: CASSLIYGAENEKLFF
cdr3_nt: TGTGCCAGCAGCTTAATTTACGGGGCCGAAAATGAAAAACTGTTTTTT

clone_size: many
v_call: TRBV5-1
j_call: TRBJ2-1
d_call: TRBD2
cdr3_aa: CASSFSGGPQFF
cdr3_nt: TGCGCCAGCAGCTTTAGCGGGGGGCCTCAGTTCTTC

clone_size: .
v_call: TRBV4-3
j_call: TRBJ1-4
d_call: .
cdr3_aa: CASSPTLEFGQKLFF
cdr3_nt: TGCGCCAGCAGCCCGACCCTAGAGTTTGGGCAAAAACTGTTTTTT

clone_size: .
v_call: TRBV5-1
j_call: TRBJ2-3
d_call: TRBD2
cdr3_aa: CASSSGTSGDDTDTQYF
cdr3_nt: TGCGCCAGCAGCTCCGGGACTAGCGGGGATGACACAGATACGCAGTATTTT

clone_size: .
v_call: TRBV11-1
j_call: TRBJ2-3
d_call: TRBD1
cdr3_aa: CASSPPARGPDTQYF
cdr3_nt: TGTGCCAGCAGCCCGCCAGCCAGGGGGCCGGATACGCAGTATTTT

clone_size: .
v_call: TRBV12-3/TRBV12-4
j_call: TRBJ1-3
d_call: TRBD1
cdr3_aa: CASSLATGRGNTIYF
cdr3_nt: TGTGCCAGCAGTTTAGCGACAGGGAGGGGAAACACCATATATTTT

clone_size: .
v_call: TRBV27
j_call: TRBJ1-6
d_call: .
cdr3_aa: CASSELLSYNSPLHF
cdr3_nt: TGTGCCAGCAGCGAACTTCTCTCCTATAATTCACCCCTCCACTTT

clone_size: .
v_call: TRBV6-1
j_call: TRBJ2-1
d_call: .
cdr3_aa: CASSEYAGWNEQFF
cdr3_nt: TGTGCCAGCAGTGAATATGCGGGCTGGAATGAGCAGTTCTTC

clone_size: .
v_call: TRBV4-2
j_call: TRBJ2-7
d_call: TRBD1
cdr3_aa: CASSPGQGATSEQYF
cdr3_nt: TGTGCCAGCAGCCCCGGACAGGGGGCGACCTCCGAGCAGTACTTC

clone_size: many
v_call: TRBV12-3/TRBV12-4
j_call: TRBJ2-5
d_call: TRBD2
cdr3_aa: CASSAELAGGQTQYF
cdr3_nt: TGTGCCAGCAGTGCGGAACTAGCGGGGGGGCAGACCCAGTACTTC

clone_size: few
v_call: TRBV7-2
j_call: TRBJ2-7
d_call: TRBD1
cdr3_aa: CASSFRDRVTYEQYF
cdr3_nt: TGTGCCAGCAGCTTCCGGGACAGAGTTACCTACGAGCAGTACTTC

clone_size: few
v_call: TRBV7-9
j_call: TRBJ2-5
d_call: .
cdr3_aa: CASSLGGPAVQETQYF
cdr3_nt: TGTGCCAGCAGCTTAGGGGGTCCCGCCGTCCAAGAGACCCAGTACTTC

clone_size: .
v_call: TRBV29-1
j_call: TRBJ2-5
d_call: .
cdr3_aa: CSVEAATRGETQYF
cdr3_nt: TGCAGCGTTGAAGCAGCTACTCGCGGTGAGACCCAGTACTTC

clone_size: few
v_call: TRBV5-1
j_call: TRBJ2-1
d_call: .
cdr3_aa: CASSWGTALEQFF
cdr3_nt: TGCGCCAGCAGCTGGGGAACGGCCCTTGAGCAGTTCTTC

clone_size: many
v_call: TRBV10-3
j_call: TRBJ2-3
d_call: .
cdr3_aa: CAISESRGSTDTQYF
cdr3_nt: TGTGCCATCAGTGAGTCGCGCGGGAGCACAGATACGCAGTATTTT

clone_size: few
v_call: TRBV12-3/TRBV12-4
j_call: TRBJ2-1
d_call: .
cdr3_aa: CASSLFSTGSSYNEQFF
cdr3_nt: TGTGCCAGCAGTTTGTTCAGCACAGGCTCTTCCTACAATGAGCAGTTCTTC

clone_size: few
v_call: TRBV5-1
j_call: TRBJ1-2
d_call: .
cdr3_aa: CASSLGTPPDYGYTF
cdr3_nt: TGCGCCAGCAGCTTGGGTACGCCACCGGACTATGGCTACACCTTC

clone_size: few
v_call: TRBV12-3/TRBV12-4
j_call: TRBJ2-1
d_call: TRBD2
cdr3_aa: CATTSGSSYNEQFF
cdr3_nt: TGTGCCACCACTAGCGGGAGCTCCTACAATGAGCAGTTCTTC

clone_size: .
v_call: TRBV20-1
j_call: TRBJ2-7
d_call: TRBD2
cdr3_aa: CSARLRSWERGYYEQYF
cdr3_nt: TGCAGTGCTAGATTAAGGTCATGGGAGCGGGGATACTACGAGCAGTACTTC

clone_size: many
v_call: TRBV20-1
j_call: TRBJ2-1
d_call: TRBD2
cdr3_aa: CSARPPITSGGAYNEQFF
cdr3_nt: TGCAGTGCTAGACCACCCATTACTAGCGGGGGGGCCTACAATGAGCAGTTCTTC

clone_size: .
v_call: TRBV4-3
j_call: TRBJ2-3
d_call: TRBD2
cdr3_aa: CASSQDGGANNSTDTQYF
cdr3_nt: TGCGCCAGCAGCCAAGACGGGGGGGCTAATAATAGCACAGATACGCAGTATTTT

clone_size: few
v_call: TRBV7-2
j_call: TRBJ2-7
d_call: TRBD2
cdr3_aa: CASSSGPSGEQYF
cdr3_nt: TGTGCCAGCAGCTCGGGACCTAGCGGCGAGCAGTACTTC

clone_size: .
v_call: TRBV4-1
j_call: TRBJ2-5
d_call: .
cdr3_aa: CASSPVGRRRGGETQYF
cdr3_nt: TGCGCCAGCAGCCCGGTAGGGCGTCGGCGGGGCGGGGAGACCCAGTACTTC

clone_size: few
v_call: TRBV20-1
j_call: TRBJ2-1
d_call: TRBD1
cdr3_aa: CSARTGGINEQFF
cdr3_nt: TGCAGTGCTAGGACAGGGGGAATAAATGAGCAGTTCTTC

clone_size: few
v_call: TRBV20-1
j_call: TRBJ2-5
d_call: .
cdr3_aa: CSANPVGYQETQYF
cdr3_nt: TGCAGTGCTAACCCAGTGGGCTACCAAGAGACCCAGTACTTC

clone_size: .
v_call: TRBV5-1
j_call: TRBJ2-7
d_call: TRBD1
cdr3_aa: CASSADRGSDEQYF
cdr3_nt: TGCGCCAGCAGCGCAGACAGGGGTAGCGACGAGCAGTACTTC

clone_size: .
v_call: TRBV20-1
j_call: TRBJ2-7
d_call: TRBD1
cdr3_aa: CSARPPNRGRYEQYF
cdr3_nt: TGCAGTGCTAGACCTCCCAACAGGGGGCGCTACGAGCAGTACTTC